This T cell receptor (beta chain) was captured by sequencing in a study of sequential checkpoint blockade in melanoma. This CDR3 has 14 residues. Trimming took off 7 bases at V and 5 bases at J, with 17 bases between the two ends. CDR1 and CDR2 (germline): LNHDA, SQIVND (reference sequence). Whole-study results and caveats: For nivolumab-first patients, baseline tumor clonality was associated with response.

Sample treatment: randomized to nivolumab then ipilimumab (arm A) or the reverse (arm B). The data were produced by immunoSEQ multiplex PCR, yet TCRdb's version contains in-frame clones alone and is incomplete. Among approximately 9,700 clones, more than 20% were seen once, and the ten largest hold less than 20%. Notes on this clone: No antigen is known for it.

The chain employs TRBV19 and TRBJ2-5; possible D gene TRBD2, 6 bases. The sample consisted of tumor tissue (inferred from file names), taken from a patient given nivolumab and ipilimumab in sequence. This clonotype originated in a human donor with melanoma. The CDR3 bases are TGTGCCAGTACCCAGGGACCGGGGGAGGAGACCCAGTACTTC. It codes for CASTQGPGEETQYF.